The rows below give T cell receptor beta chains drawn from one sample of a study of technical replicates of blood from several donors. Assay used: immunoSEQ multiplex PCR; TCRdb lists only in-frame clones, some missing. The profile shows roughly 72,000 clones, approximately 93% of them singletons. Material for sequencing was T cells isolated from PBMCs. The receptors originated from a human donor in good health. The CDR3 runs from the conserved cysteine through the conserved F or W. Each record gives: D gene, J gene, CDR3 length, clone size, V gene, CDR3 DNA, CDR3 protein. D genes are given only for firm matches. Size tells how often a clone was seen (once, few, many) or the class of an expanded clone, and some rows leave it out.

>TRBD1|TRBJ2-7|15|.|TRBV11-3
TGTGCCAGCAGCTTTATCGGGACAGGGCCCTACGAGCAGTACTTC
CASSFIGTGPYEQYF
>TRBD1|TRBJ2-5|16|.|TRBV7-2
TGTGCCAGCAGCTTACGTACAGGGGAAATTCAAGAGACCCAGTACTTC
CASSLRTGEIQETQYF
>.|TRBJ2-7|13|.|TRBV25-1
TGTGCCAGCAGTGCGTCAGGCCGCTACGAGCAGTACTTC
CASSASGRYEQYF
>TRBD1|TRBJ2-5|14|.|TRBV5-1
TGCGCCAGCTTCCCCGGACAGGGGGGAGAGACCCAGTACTTC
CASFPGQGGETQYF
>TRBD2|TRBJ2-2|15|.|TRBV9
TGTGCCAGCAGCGTAGAAGGGAGGGCCACCGGGGAGCTGTTTTTT
CASSVEGRATGELFF
>.|TRBJ1-1|13|.|TRBV27
TGTGCCAGCAGTTGGGGGGAGGGGACTGAAGCTTTCTTT
CASSWGEGTEAFF
>TRBD1|TRBJ2-4|13|once|TRBV27
TGTGCCAGCAGACTACGGACAGGATGGGTCCAGTACTTC
CASRLRTGWVQYF
>TRBD1|TRBJ1-2|14|.|TRBV7-9
TGTGCCAGCAGCGGCGGGACAGGGTTAAGTGGCTACACCTTC
CASSGGTGLSGYTF
>TRBD1|TRBJ2-3|14|.|TRBV6-6
TGTGCCAGCGGGGACAGTTCCTTCACAGATACGCAGTATTTT
CASGDSSFTDTQYF
>.|TRBJ2-7|15|.|TRBV6-1
TGTGCCAGCAGTGCCGGGACTCTAGGGAGTTACGAGCAGTACTTC
CASSAGTLGSYEQYF
>TRBD1|TRBJ2-3|17|once|TRBV11-3
TGTGCCAGCAGCTTAGGGGGGACAGGAGCCTATGGAGATACGCAGTATTTT
CASSLGGTGAYGDTQYF
>TRBD1|TRBJ1-2|14|.|TRBV7-9
TGTGCCAGCAGCACCTGGGACAGACTCTATGGCTACACCTTC
CASSTWDRLYGYTF
>.|TRBJ2-7|11|.|TRBV28
TGTGCCAGCAGTGCCTACAGGGAGCAGTACTTC
CASSAYREQYF
>.|TRBJ2-3|15|.|TRBV4-2
TGTGCCAGCAGCCAAGTATCCCGACTCACAGATACGCAGTATTTT
CASSQVSRLTDTQYF
>.|TRBJ1-2|11|.|TRBV12-1
TGTGCCAGCAGCTTAGGGGGTGGCTACACCTTC
CASSLGGGYTF
>.|TRBJ2-2|13|.|TRBV6-6
TGTGCCAGCAGTTCGGGAATCACCGGGGAGCTGTTTTTT
CASSSGITGELFF
>TRBD2|TRBJ2-7|15|.|TRBV11-3
TGTGCCAGCAGCTCTGGGAGCGGGAGCGTCGACGAGCAGTACTTC
CASSSGSGSVDEQYF
>TRBD2|TRBJ2-1|17|.|TRBV5-4
TGTGCCAGCAGCTTGTTAGCGGGAGGGCCAGGCTACAATGAGCAGTTCTTC
CASSLLAGGPGYNEQFF
>TRBD2|TRBJ2-7|17|.|TRBV28
TGTGCCAGCAGTTTACTCTTTATAGCGGGTCCTACCTACGAGCAGTACTTC
CASSLLFIAGPTYEQYF
>.|TRBJ2-7|12|.|TRBV6-1
TGTGCCAGCCAGCAGACTCACTACGAGCAGTACTTC
CASQQTHYEQYF
>TRBD1|TRBJ2-7|14|.|TRBV7-2
TGTGCCAGCAGCTTAGTGGGACAGCTCTACGAGCAGTACTTC
CASSLVGQLYEQYF
>.|TRBJ1-5|18|.|TRBV2
TGTGCCAGCAGTTGGGAACTTTCAGGGAATCCGGCCAATCAGCCCCAGCATTTT
CASSWELSGNPANQPQHF
>.|TRBJ2-5|13|once|TRBV19
TGTGCCAGTAGTCGAAGCCGATTGGAGACCCAGTACTTC
CASSRSRLETQYF
>.|TRBJ1-3|15|.|TRBV25-1
TGTGCCAGCAGTGAATCCCTAGGCGCCGGAAACACCATATATTTT
CASSESLGAGNTIYF
>.|TRBJ1-1|15|.|TRBV16
TGTGCCAGCAGCCAATCCGGGACAAAGAACACTGAAGCTTTCTTT
CASSQSGTKNTEAFF
>.|TRBJ2-7|13|.|TRBV5-1
TGCGCCAGCAGCTCAGAACAGCCCTACGAGCAGTACTTC
CASSSEQPYEQYF
>.|TRBJ1-5|15|.|TRBV7-6
TGTGCCAGCAGCTTAGACAGGGAAAGCAATCAGCCCCAGCATTTT
CASSLDRESNQPQHF
>.|TRBJ2-5|11|.|TRBV5-5
TGTGCCAGCACCTGGCAGGGGACCCAGTACTTC
CASTWQGTQYF
>TRBD1|TRBJ1-4|14|.|TRBV25-1
TGTGCCAGCACTGAAACAGGGGCTAATGAAAAACTGTTTTTT
CASTETGANEKLFF
>TRBD1|TRBJ1-5|15|.|TRBV6-5
TGTGCCAGCAGCCAGGACAGGGAAGGAGGTCAGCCCCAGCATTTT
CASSQDREGGQPQHF
>.|TRBJ1-5|15|.|TRBV4-3
TGCGCCAGCAGCCAAGAACCCGGGGAGGTTCAGCCCCAGCATTTT
CASSQEPGEVQPQHF
>TRBD1|TRBJ1-5|17|.|TRBV27
TGTGCCAGCAGTTTATATGGGACAGGGAAGCTTAGTCAGCCCCAGCATTTT
CASSLYGTGKLSQPQHF
>TRBD1|TRBJ1-1|14|.|TRBV9
TGTGCCAGCAGCGGATGGGACAGGGGCACTGAAGCTTTCTTT
CASSGWDRGTEAFF
>TRBD1|TRBJ1-1|14|.|TRBV10-3
TGTGCCACCTTTATACAACAGGGGGAGGGCGAAGCTTTCTTT
CATFIQQGEGEAFF
>.|TRBJ1-4|16|.|TRBV19
TGTGCCAGTACGGGACACCACACTACAACTAATGAAAAACTGTTTTTT
CASTGHHTTTNEKLFF
>TRBD1|TRBJ2-1|15|.|TRBV19
TGTGCCAGTAGTATTTATGGGACAGAATACAATGAGCAGTTCTTC
CASSIYGTEYNEQFF
>TRBD2|TRBJ2-7|15|.|TRBV4-1
TGCGCCAGCAGCCAAGTGACTAGCGCTAGTTACGAGCAGTACTTC
CASSQVTSASYEQYF